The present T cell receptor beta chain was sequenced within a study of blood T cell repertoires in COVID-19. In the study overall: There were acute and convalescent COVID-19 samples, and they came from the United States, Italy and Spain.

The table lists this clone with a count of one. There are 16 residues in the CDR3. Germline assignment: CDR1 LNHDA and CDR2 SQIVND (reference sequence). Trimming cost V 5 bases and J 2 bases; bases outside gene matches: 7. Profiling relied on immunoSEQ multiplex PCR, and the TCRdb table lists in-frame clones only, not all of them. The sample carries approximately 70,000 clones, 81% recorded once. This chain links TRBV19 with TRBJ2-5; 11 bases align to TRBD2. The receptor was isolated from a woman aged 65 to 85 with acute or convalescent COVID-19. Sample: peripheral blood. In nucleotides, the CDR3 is TGTGCCAGTAGTCAACCGGGACTAGCGGCACAAGAGACCCAGTACTTC. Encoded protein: CASSQPGLAAQETQYF.